Each of the 15 T cell receptor beta chains below was sequenced from the same sample in a study of OX40 agonist ivuxolimab in advanced cancers. TCRdb's table, derived via immunoSEQ multiplex PCR, lists solely in-frame clones and lacks some. The table includes more than 50,000 clones, 87% detected once. The material sequenced was CD4+ or CD8+ T cells sorted from blood, taken in a trial of the OX40 agonist ivuxolimab. Receptors were obtained from an adult with an advanced solid tumor such as melanoma, head and neck, liver or kidney cancer.

In this sample, this clone turned up once. The chain employs TRBV5-5 and TRBJ2-5; possibly TRBD2 for D (7 bases). This CDR3 spans 17 amino acids. From germline, CDR1 is SGHKS and CDR2 YYEKEE (reference sequence). V lost 4 bases and J 5 bases, leaving 24 bases between the germline ends. CDR3 in amino acids: CASSLFGGQGWTETQYF. For the CDR3, the DNA is TGTGCCAGCAGCCTCTTCGGGGGGCAGGGTTGGACGGAGACCCAGTACTTC.

V gene TRBV7-9 combines with J gene TRBJ2-6, with 8 nucleotides matching TRBD1. This CDR3 is 17 amino acids long. CDR1 and CDR2 (germline): SEHNR, FQNEAQ (reference sequence). V lost 5 bases, J lost 0 bases, and 6 bases stayed unmatched. DNA for the CDR3: TGTGCCAGCAGCCTCGGACAGGGAAACTCTGGGGCCAACGTCCTGACTTTC. Its protein is CASSLGQGNSGANVLTF.

This clone was recorded a few times. The genes are TRBV15 and TRBJ2-5; a possible D gene is TRBD2 (5 bases). The CDR3 covers 15 residues. Germline CDR1 reads LNHNV; CDR2 reads YYDKDF (reference sequence). V lost 0 bases and J lost 0, with 8 bases in between. This CDR3 reads CATSRDRRDQETQYF. CDR3 DNA: TGTGCCACCAGCAGAGATAGGCGGGACCAAGAGACCCAGTACTTC.

The rearrangement joins TRBV7-9 to TRBJ2-6, with D perhaps assigned TRBD1 or TRBD2 (5 bases each). The ends were cut back, 4 bases at V and 1 base at J, with 14 bases in the middle. The CDR3 length is 17 residues. CDR1 and CDR2 (germline): SEHNR, FQNEAQ (reference sequence). CDR3 region: CASSSTRDLSGANVLTF. The CDR3 DNA follows: TGTGCCAGCAGCTCCACCCGGGACCTATCTGGGGCCAACGTCCTGACTTTC.

This clone showed up just a few times. The gene calls are TRBV29-1 and TRBJ2-2; 10 nucleotides line up with TRBD2. J gave up 4 bases and V 7 bases, and 12 bases lay outside the gene matches. This CDR3 is built from 16 residues. The germline V gene has CDR1 SQVTM and CDR2 ANQGSEA. The CDR3 loop is CSAITSGGAGTGELFF. CDR3 DNA sequence: TGCAGCGCAATTACGAGCGGGGGGGCCGGCACCGGGGAGCTGTTTTTT.

The gene calls are TRBV14 and TRBJ1-3; D may be TRBD1 (5 bases). Between the trimmed V and J ends, which lost 3 bases and 0 bases, there was a span of 6 bases. Germline V lookup: CDR1 SGHDN, CDR2 FVKESK. The CDR3 is 14 amino acids. CDR3 sequence (DNA): TGTGCCAGCAGCCAGGACAACTCTGGAAACACCATATATTTT. Protein sequence: CASSQDNSGNTIYF.

This rearrangement joins TRBV7-3 to TRBJ1-2; 7 bases agree with TRBD1. CDR3 length: 14 residues. The V and J ends lost 2 bases and 6 bases, in that order; junction bases with no gene match: 6. Germline CDR1 SGHTA, CDR2 FQGTGA. The CDR3 sequence: CASSLGQGVDGYTF. CDR3 DNA: TGTGCCAGCAGCTTAGGGCAGGGGGTAGATGGCTACACCTTC.

This clone was detected a few times. This sequence joins TRBV27 and TRBJ2-7; 7 bases align to TRBD1. With V trimmed by 5 bases and J by 7 bases, 11 bases remained unmatched. Germline V CDR1 and CDR2: MNHEY, SMNVEV (reference sequence). CDR3 length: 14 amino acids. CDR3 DNA sequence: TGTGCCAGCAGTAGCCGACAGGGACACTGGGAGCAGTACTTC. It encodes CASSSRQGHWEQYF.

J is TRBJ1-3 and V is TRBV28; D ambiguous. V lost 8 bases and J 11 bases, leaving 22 bases between the germline ends. The CDR3 sequence is 14 residues long. CDR1 and CDR2 (germline): MDHEN, SYDVKM. The CDR3 spells CASRAGSAGVAIYF. Written as DNA, the CDR3 is TGTGCCAGCCGGGCAGGCTCTGCCGGAGTCGCCATATATTTT.

This rearrangement joins TRBV18 to TRBJ1-3; D not resolved. The V gene's germline CDR1 is KGHSH and CDR2 LQKENI. The CDR3 totals 13 residues. V lost 5 bases to trimming and J lost 4 bases, with 9 bases between them. CDR3 in DNA: TGTGCCAGCTCAACCACGGAGGGAAACACCATATATTTT. Translated, it gives CASSTTEGNTIYF.

This clone has a single count. This sequence joins TRBV11-2 and TRBJ1-2; 9 nucleotides agree with TRBD1. CDR1 and CDR2 (germline): SGHAT, FQNNGV. V lost 5 bases, J lost 4 bases, and 11 bases stayed unmatched. CDR3 length: 16 amino acids. CDR3 DNA sequence: TGTGCCAGCAGCCAACCCGGGACAGGGATGGCCTATGGCTACACCTTC. Translated, it gives CASSQPGTGMAYGYTF.

The chain combines TRBV6-1 with TRBJ1-1; TRBD1 agrees at 7 bases. The CDR3 is 13 amino acids. V trimming: 6 bases; J trimming: 5 bases; junction bases outside the gene matches: 6. Germline V CDR1 and CDR2: MNHNS, SASEGT. CDR3 region: CASSPTTGTEAFF. In DNA, the CDR3 is TGTGCCAGCAGCCCCACGACAGGGACTGAAGCTTTCTTT.

This chain connects TRBV29-1 to TRBJ1-3; D not certain. The CDR3 runs 15 residues. Germline V gives CDR1 SQVTM, CDR2 ANQGSEA. Trimming cost V 6 bases and J 0 bases, with 15 bases left between them. This CDR3 is CSVSAGSSSGNTIYF. DNA of the CDR3: TGCAGCGTCTCAGCGGGCAGTAGCTCTGGAAACACCATATATTTT.

The CDR3 DNA reads as TGTGCCAGCAGCAGGGAGGGGTGGGGGCCGCGACCCCAGCATTTT. This encodes CASSREGWGPRPQHF. The rearrangement uses TRBV5-8 and TRBJ1-5; D is possibly TRBD1 (6 bases). Deletions cut 4 bases from V and 10 bases from J, with 21 bases between. The CDR3 covers 15 residues. Germline assignment: CDR1 SGHTS and CDR2 YDEGEE.

This clone was detected only once. V is TRBV11-2 and J is TRBJ2-2; 8 bases line up with TRBD1. Germline V gives CDR1 SGHAT, CDR2 FQNNGV. The CDR3 loop spans 17 amino acids. V was clipped by 5 bases and J by 2 bases; unmatched bases: 10. The CDR3 region is CASSLLPGQANTGELFF. Here the CDR3 DNA reads TGTGCCAGCAGCCTTCTTCCGGGACAGGCCAACACCGGGGAGCTGTTTTTT. The full variable domain, completed using reference TRBV11-2 and TRBJ2-2, is EAGVAQSPRYKIIEKRQSVAFWCNPISGHATLYWYQQILGQGPKLLIQFQNNGVVDDSQLPKDRFSAERLKGVDSTLKIQPAKLEDSAVYLCASSLLPGQANTGELFFGEGSRLTVL.